The 6 T cell receptor beta chains below all came from one sample that was sequenced in a study of T cell responses to AZD1222 COVID-19 vaccine. The protocol was immunoSEQ multiplex PCR, while the TCRdb copy is restricted to in-frame clones and leaves out a portion. Here the sample spans about 100,000 clones, about 89% being singletons. The material was peripheral blood, obtained 28 days after the second dose of the MenACWY control vaccine. Every receptor here comes from an adult who received the MenACWY meningococcal vaccine as a control.

The V call is TRBV27, the J call TRBJ2-3, with D perhaps matching TRBD1 (5 bases). Trimming took 5 bases from V and 4 from J, leaving 19 bases between them. In germline, CDR1 is MNHEY, CDR2 SMNVEV (reference sequence). The CDR3 runs 16 residues. The DNA of the CDR3 is TGTGCCAGCAGTGCCCAGAGGACAAACGGCGCAGATACGCAGTATTTT. Translated: CASSAQRTNGADTQYF.

DNA for the CDR3: TGTGCCAGCAGCGCCTGGACAGCTTATAATCAGCCCCAGCATTTT. Translation gives CASSAWTAYNQPQHF. The chain employs TRBV2 and TRBJ1-5; D perhaps matches TRBD1 (6 bases). Germline V CDR1 and CDR2: SNHLY, FYNNEI. With 6 bases removed from V and 4 bases from J, the gap between germline ends came to 16 bases. The CDR3 runs to 15 residues.

V and J are TRBV11-3 and TRBJ2-3; TRBD2 matches 10 bases. With V trimmed by 1 base and J by 2 bases, 12 bases remained unmatched. Per germline, CDR1 SGHNT and CDR2 YENEEA. The CDR3 is made up of 19 amino acids. The CDR3 coding sequence is TGTGCCAGCAGCTTAGGGGTAGCGGGGGGACGGATGTACACAGATACGCAGTATTTT. This codes for CASSLGVAGGRMYTDTQYF.

The chain is built from TRBV29-1 and TRBJ2-2, with 7 bases matching TRBD1. In germline, CDR1 is SQVTM, CDR2 ANQGSEA. The CDR3 loop spans 15 amino acids. V was pared by 6 bases and J by 6 bases, with 13 bases of the junction left unmatched. The CDR3 is CSVEIRQGTPGELFF. CDR3 DNA sequence: TGCAGCGTGGAGATAAGACAGGGAACGCCCGGGGAGCTGTTTTTT.

The chain recombines TRBV7-9 with TRBJ1-1; D gene uncertain. This CDR3 is built from 10 residues. Germline V gives CDR1 SEHNR, CDR2 FQNEAQ (reference sequence). The germline V and J ends were trimmed by 5 bases and 10 bases, with 8 bases remaining between them. CDR3 residues: CASSPEGAFF. Here the CDR3 DNA reads TGTGCCAGCAGCCCCGAAGGAGCTTTCTTT. The full variable domain, with the rest looked up from reference TRBV7-9 and TRBJ1-1, is DTGVSQNPRHKITKRGQNVTFRCDPISEHNRLYWYRQTLGQGPEFLTYFQNEAQLEKSRLLSDRFSAERPKGSFSTLEIQRTEQGDSAMYLCASSPEGAFFGQGTRLTVV.

This rearrangement joins TRBV2 to TRBJ2-7; unclear D gene. V gave up 1 base and J gave up 1 base, with 14 bases separating them. The CDR3 extends over 16 amino acids. CDR1 and CDR2 from the germline V gene are SNHLY and FYNNEI. CDR3 residues: CASSEEARVRSYEQYF. CDR3 DNA: TGTGCCAGCAGTGAAGAGGCCCGGGTAAGGTCCTACGAGCAGTACTTC.